This T cell receptor (beta chain) was retrieved from a study of PD-L1 blockade in urothelial cancer. Only in-frame clones appear in the TCRdb table, and some are missing; sequencing was by immunoSEQ multiplex PCR. The top ten clones hold 2% to 3% of a sample with some 51,000 clones, 88% of them seen once. Time point reported: peripheral blood 6 weeks after treatment start. The starting material was PBMCs, obtained around atezolizumab (anti-PD-L1) treatment. The receptor was isolated from a man in his sixties with urothelial cancer.

Here the CDR3 reads CASSLNGQRISGNTIYF. CDR3 DNA: TGTGCCAGCAGCTTAAACGGACAGCGAATCTCTGGAAACACCATATATTTT. The chain uses TRBV7-2 and TRBJ1-3; D perhaps matches TRBD1 (6 bases). Trimming took off 2 bases at V and 0 bases at J, with 14 bases between the two ends. The CDR3 is made up of 17 amino acids. The germline CDR1 and CDR2 sequences are SGHTA and FQGNSA.